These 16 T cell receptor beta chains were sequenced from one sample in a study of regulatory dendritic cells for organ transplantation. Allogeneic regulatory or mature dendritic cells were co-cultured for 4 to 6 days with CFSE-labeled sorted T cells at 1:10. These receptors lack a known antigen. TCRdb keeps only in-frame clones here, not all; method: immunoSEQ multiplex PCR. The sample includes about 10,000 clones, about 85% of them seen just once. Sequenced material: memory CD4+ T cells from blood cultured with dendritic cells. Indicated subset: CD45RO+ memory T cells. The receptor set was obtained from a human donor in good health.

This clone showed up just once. The CDR3 is CAWRTREYNSPLHF. Written as DNA, the CDR3 is TGTGCCTGGAGGACCCGGGAATATAATTCACCCCTCCACTTT. J is TRBJ1-6 and V is TRBV30; D not resolved. The length of the CDR3 is 14 residues. Germline V gene data show CDR1 as GTSNPN and CDR2 as SVGIG (reference sequence). V lost 3 bases and J 4 bases, leaving 10 bases between the germline ends.

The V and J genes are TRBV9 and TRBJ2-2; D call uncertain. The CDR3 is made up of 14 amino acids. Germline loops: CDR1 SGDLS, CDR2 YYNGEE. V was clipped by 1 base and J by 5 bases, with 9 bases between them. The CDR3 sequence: CASSVPPETGELFF. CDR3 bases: TGTGCCAGCAGCGTACCGCCCGAGACCGGGGAGCTGTTTTTT.

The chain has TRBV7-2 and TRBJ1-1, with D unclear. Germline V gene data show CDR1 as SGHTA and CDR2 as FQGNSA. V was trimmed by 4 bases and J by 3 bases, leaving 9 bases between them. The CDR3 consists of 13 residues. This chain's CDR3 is CASSYRVDTEAFF. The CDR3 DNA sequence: TGTGCCAGCAGCTATCGCGTGGACACTGAAGCTTTCTTT.

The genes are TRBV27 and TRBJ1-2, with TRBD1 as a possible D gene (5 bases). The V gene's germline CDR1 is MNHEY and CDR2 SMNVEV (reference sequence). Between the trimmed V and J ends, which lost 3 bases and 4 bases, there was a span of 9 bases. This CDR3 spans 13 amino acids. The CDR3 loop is CASSFRGTYGYTF. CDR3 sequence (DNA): TGTGCCAGCAGTTTTAGGGGAACCTATGGCTACACCTTC.

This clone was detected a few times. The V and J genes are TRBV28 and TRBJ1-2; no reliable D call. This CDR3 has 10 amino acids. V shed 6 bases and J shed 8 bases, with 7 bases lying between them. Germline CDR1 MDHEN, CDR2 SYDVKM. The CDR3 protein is CASRRRGYTF. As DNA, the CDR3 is TGTGCCAGCAGGAGACGGGGCTACACCTTC.

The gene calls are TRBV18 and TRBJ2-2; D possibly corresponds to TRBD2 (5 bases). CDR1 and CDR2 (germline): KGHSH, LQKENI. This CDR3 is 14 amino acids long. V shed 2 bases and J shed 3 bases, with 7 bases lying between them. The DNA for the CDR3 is TGTGCCAGCTCACCAACGGGGTACACCGGGGAGCTGTTTTTT. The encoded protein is CASSPTGYTGELFF.

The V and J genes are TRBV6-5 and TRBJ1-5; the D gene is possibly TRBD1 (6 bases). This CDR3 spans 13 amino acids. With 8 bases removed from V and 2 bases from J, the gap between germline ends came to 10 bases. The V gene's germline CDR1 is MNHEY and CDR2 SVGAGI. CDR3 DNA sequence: TGTGCCAGCGGAAAGGGGGGCAATCAGCCCCAGCATTTT. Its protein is CASGKGGNQPQHF.

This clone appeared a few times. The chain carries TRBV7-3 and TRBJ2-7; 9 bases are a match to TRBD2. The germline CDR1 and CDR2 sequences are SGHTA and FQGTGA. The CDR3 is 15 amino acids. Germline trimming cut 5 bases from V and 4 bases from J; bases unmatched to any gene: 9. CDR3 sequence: CASSLRGGRGYEQYF. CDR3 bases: TGTGCCAGCAGCCTAAGAGGCGGGAGGGGTTACGAGCAGTACTTC.

The CDR3 sequence: CASSDDREGYGYTF. The DNA for the CDR3 is TGTGCCAGCAGCGATGACAGGGAGGGCTATGGCTACACCTTC. The chain links TRBV6-5 to TRBJ1-2; 7 bases are shared with TRBD1. This CDR3 has 14 amino acids. Per the germline V gene, CDR1 is MNHEY and CDR2 is SVGAGI. With V trimmed by 6 bases and J by 4 bases, 8 bases remained unmatched.

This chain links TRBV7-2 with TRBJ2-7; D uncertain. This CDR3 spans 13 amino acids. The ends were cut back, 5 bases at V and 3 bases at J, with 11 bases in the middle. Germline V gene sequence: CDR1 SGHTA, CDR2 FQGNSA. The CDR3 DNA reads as TGTGCCAGCAGCCAACGGTGGGTCTACGAGCAGTACTTC. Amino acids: CASSQRWVYEQYF.

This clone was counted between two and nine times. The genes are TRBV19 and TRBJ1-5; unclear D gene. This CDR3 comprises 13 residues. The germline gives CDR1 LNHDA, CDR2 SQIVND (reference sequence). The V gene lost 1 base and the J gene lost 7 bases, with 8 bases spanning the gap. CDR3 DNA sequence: TGTGCCAGTAGTATAGGGTTGTTCCAGCCCCAGCATTTT. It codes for CASSIGLFQPQHF.

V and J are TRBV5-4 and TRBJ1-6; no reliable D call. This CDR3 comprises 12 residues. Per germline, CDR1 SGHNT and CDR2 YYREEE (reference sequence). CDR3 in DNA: TGTGCTATGAGCTCCTATAATTCACCCCTCCACTTT. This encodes CAMSSYNSPLHF.

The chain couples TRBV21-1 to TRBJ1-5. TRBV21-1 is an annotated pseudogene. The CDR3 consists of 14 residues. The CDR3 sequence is CASIGGISNQPQHF. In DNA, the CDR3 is TGTGCCAGCATCGGGGGGATCAGCAATCAGCCCCAGCATTTT.

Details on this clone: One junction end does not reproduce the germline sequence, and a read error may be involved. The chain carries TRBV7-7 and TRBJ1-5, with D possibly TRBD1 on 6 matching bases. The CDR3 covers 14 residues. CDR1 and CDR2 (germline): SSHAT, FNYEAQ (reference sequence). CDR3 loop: CASSRGGSNQPQHF. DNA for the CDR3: TGTGCTAGCAGCAGAGGGGGGAGCAATCAGCCCCAGCATTTT.

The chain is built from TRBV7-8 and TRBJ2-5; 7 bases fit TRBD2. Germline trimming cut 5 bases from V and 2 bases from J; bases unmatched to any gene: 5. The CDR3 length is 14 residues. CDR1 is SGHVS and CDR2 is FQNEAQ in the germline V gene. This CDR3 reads CASSGRAGQETQYF. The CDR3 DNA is TGTGCCAGCAGCGGGCGAGCGGGGCAAGAGACCCAGTACTTC.

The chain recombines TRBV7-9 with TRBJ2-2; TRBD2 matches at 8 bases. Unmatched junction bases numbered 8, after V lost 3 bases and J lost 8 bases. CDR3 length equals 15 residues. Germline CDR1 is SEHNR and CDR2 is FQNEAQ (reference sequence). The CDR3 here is CASSFSGSRAGELFF. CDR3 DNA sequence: TGTGCCAGCAGCTTCAGCGGGAGTAGGGCGGGGGAGCTGTTTTTT.